The 13 T cell receptor beta chains listed next were all sequenced from one sample in a study of T cells in narcolepsy. TCRdb's table, derived via immunoSEQ multiplex PCR, lists solely in-frame clones and lacks some. Of roughly 32,000 clones in the sample, about four fifths were seen once. The sequencing input was CD45RA- memory CD4+ T cells from PBMCs. The receptors originated from a human donor with narcolepsy.

This chain uses TRBV5-5 with TRBJ1-3; D remains ambiguous. Trimming pared 0 bases from V and 0 bases from J, leaving 13 bases between. Germline V gene sequence: CDR1 SGHKS, CDR2 YYEKEE (reference sequence). CDR3 length equals 17 residues. CDR3: CASSLVDPDSSGNTIYF. As DNA, the CDR3 is TGTGCCAGCAGCTTGGTCGACCCTGATTCCTCTGGAAACACCATATATTTT.

The chain links TRBV28 to TRBJ1-2; 7 bases map to TRBD1. The junction had 4 bases not matched to a gene; V was cut back by 5 bases and J by 4 bases. Looked up from germline, CDR1 is MDHEN and CDR2 is SYDVKM. The CDR3 covers 13 residues. Here the CDR3 DNA reads TGTGCCAGCAGTGGGCAGGGGGTCTATGGCTACACCTTC. Its protein is CASSGQGVYGYTF.

J is TRBJ2-2 and V is TRBV6-5; D unclear. Germline-derived CDR1 and CDR2 are MNHEY and SVGAGI. With 3 bases removed from V and 6 bases from J, the gap between germline ends came to 11 bases. This CDR3 comprises 14 residues. The CDR3 bases are TGTGCCAGCAGTTATATCATTCGACCCGGGGAGCTGTTTTTT. This gives the protein CASSYIIRPGELFF.

This rearrangement joins TRBV5-1 to TRBJ2-1; a weak D match, TRBD1 (5 bases). Deletions cut 0 bases from V and 7 bases from J, with 5 bases between. The CDR3 extends over 12 amino acids. The germline V gene encodes CDR1 SGHRS and CDR2 YFSETQ. CDR3 amino acids: CASSLEGNEQFF. In nucleotides, the CDR3 is TGCGCCAGCAGCTTGGAGGGGAATGAGCAGTTCTTC.

This clone has just one count. This chain connects TRBV18 to TRBJ2-1, with TRBD2 identical over 9 bases. The germline gives CDR1 KGHSH, CDR2 LQKENI. Losses at the gene ends were 6 bases for V and 12 bases for J; bases not matched to a gene: 9. The CDR3 loop spans 13 amino acids. CDR3 nucleotides: TGTGCCAGCTCCCGCGGGGGGGCAGCGTCGCAGTTCTTC. Translating gives CASSRGGAASQFF.

The sample holds a few counts of this clone. The V gene is TRBV6-6, the J gene TRBJ1-4; possibly TRBD1 for D (6 bases). The CDR3 extends over 14 amino acids. Germline loops: CDR1 MNHNY, CDR2 SVGAGI (reference sequence). V was cut by 5 bases and J by 6 bases, with 13 bases left in between. The CDR3 loop reads CASSPGTRDEKLFF. In DNA, the CDR3 is TGTGCCAGCAGTCCCGGGACACGGGATGAAAAACTGTTTTTT.

V usage is TRBV18 and J usage is TRBJ1-1; unclear D gene. CDR3 length: 15 amino acids. With 2 bases removed from V and 1 base from J, the gap between germline ends came to 11 bases. Germline lookup yields CDR1 KGHSH and CDR2 LQKENI. The CDR3 region has the DNA TGTGCCAGCTCACCATATCGGGCGGGGAACACTGAAGCTTTCTTT. Protein product: CASSPYRAGNTEAFF.

The chain recombines TRBV18 with TRBJ2-1; the D gene is possibly TRBD2 (5 bases). The CDR3 extends over 13 amino acids. V gave up 3 bases and J gave up 7 bases, with 10 bases separating them. CDR1 is KGHSH and CDR2 is LQKENI in the germline V gene. In DNA, the CDR3 is TGTGCCAGCTCACCTCAGACGGGGAATGAGCAGTTCTTC. Its protein product is CASSPQTGNEQFF.

The DNA for the CDR3 is TGTGCCAGCAGTGAGAGAGGGCAGAACTTCTACGAGCAGTACTTC. Its protein is CASSERGQNFYEQYF. The chain has TRBV6-1 and TRBJ2-7, with D possibly TRBD2 on 5 matching bases. Trimming cost V 3 bases and J 3 bases, with 15 bases left between them. Germline CDR1 MNHNS, CDR2 SASEGT. The CDR3 consists of 15 residues.

The V call is TRBV5-1, the J call TRBJ2-2; 11 nucleotides line up with TRBD2. Germline V gene sequence: CDR1 SGHRS, CDR2 YFSETQ. J was trimmed by 5 bases and V by 0 bases; bases with no gene match: 3. The CDR3 runs to 16 residues. The CDR3, as DNA: TGCGCCAGCAGCTTGGAACTAGCGGGAGTAACCGGGGAGCTGTTTTTT. It translates to CASSLELAGVTGELFF.

The chain uses TRBV6-5 and TRBJ1-2; TRBD1 agrees at 8 bases. Germline values: CDR1 MNHEY, CDR2 SVGAGI. This CDR3 has 13 residues. V lost 5 bases, J lost 7 bases, and 6 bases stayed unmatched. Written as DNA, the CDR3 is TGTGCCAGCAGTATGGACAGGGTCCGTGGCTACACCTTC. Residues: CASSMDRVRGYTF.

In this sample, this clone turned up a few times. This chain uses TRBV5-1 with TRBJ1-3, with no clear D. Germline V lookup: CDR1 SGHRS, CDR2 YFSETQ. The CDR3 consists of 15 residues. V was shortened by 1 base and J by 0 bases, with 8 bases between the two germline ends. CDR3 in amino acids: CASSLNWGSGNTIYF. The CDR3 DNA sequence: TGCGCCAGCAGCTTGAATTGGGGCTCTGGAAACACCATATATTTT. Using reference TRBV5-1 and TRBJ1-3 for the parts outside the CDR3, the full variable domain is KAGVTQTPRYLIKTRGQQVTLSCSPISGHRSVSWYQQTPGQGLQFLFEYFSETQRNKGNFPGRFSGRQFSNSRSEMNVSTLELGDSALYLCASSLNWGSGNTIYFGEGSWLTVV.

The chain combines TRBV10-1 with TRBJ1-1; 7 nucleotides align to TRBD1. This CDR3 spans 14 amino acids. V was clipped by 5 bases and J by 1 base; unmatched bases: 4. Germline V gene data show CDR1 as WNHNN and CDR2 as SYGVQD (reference sequence). The CDR3 reads CASSRDSRNTEAFF. CDR3 in DNA: TGCGCCAGCAGTCGGGACAGTAGGAACACTGAAGCTTTCTTT.